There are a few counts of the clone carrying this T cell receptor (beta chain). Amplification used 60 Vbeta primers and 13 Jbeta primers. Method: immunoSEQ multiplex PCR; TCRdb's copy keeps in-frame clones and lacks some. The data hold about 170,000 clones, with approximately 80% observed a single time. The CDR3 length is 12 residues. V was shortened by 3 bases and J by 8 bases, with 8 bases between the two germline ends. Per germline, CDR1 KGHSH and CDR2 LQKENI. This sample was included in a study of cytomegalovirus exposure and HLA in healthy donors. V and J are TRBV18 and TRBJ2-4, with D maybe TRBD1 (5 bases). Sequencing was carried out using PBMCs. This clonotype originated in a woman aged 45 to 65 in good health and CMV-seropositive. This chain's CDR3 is CASSPKGDIQYF. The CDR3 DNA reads TGTGCCAGCTCACCCAAAGGGGACATTCAGTACTTC.